This T cell receptor beta chain was sequenced during a study of response to subunit inactivated influenza vaccine. Study results and limitations: That few new T cells are recruited by each seasonal influenza vaccination was the authors' suggestion.

CDR1 and CDR2 (germline): SQVTM, ANQGSEA. The CDR3 loop spans 13 amino acids. The V and J ends lost 7 bases and 5 bases, in that order; junction bases with no gene match: 11. Comment on this clonotype: Its target is unknown.

From the RT-PCR reads, TCRdb called clonotypes with MiXCR, one entry per CDR3 protein. Found here are some 850,000 distinct CDR3 sequences, about a fifth of them singletons; the top ten hold around 9.9%. Sequencing used PBMCs from blood, obtained 4 to 6 days after vaccination. The chain couples TRBV29-1 to TRBJ2-7, with 7 bases identical to TRBD2. The sequence came from a man aged 50-60 years who received an inactivated influenza vaccine. In DNA, the CDR3 is TGCAGCGCATTACGGGACTATGGTAACGAGCAGTACTTC. Its translation: CSALRDYGNEQYF.